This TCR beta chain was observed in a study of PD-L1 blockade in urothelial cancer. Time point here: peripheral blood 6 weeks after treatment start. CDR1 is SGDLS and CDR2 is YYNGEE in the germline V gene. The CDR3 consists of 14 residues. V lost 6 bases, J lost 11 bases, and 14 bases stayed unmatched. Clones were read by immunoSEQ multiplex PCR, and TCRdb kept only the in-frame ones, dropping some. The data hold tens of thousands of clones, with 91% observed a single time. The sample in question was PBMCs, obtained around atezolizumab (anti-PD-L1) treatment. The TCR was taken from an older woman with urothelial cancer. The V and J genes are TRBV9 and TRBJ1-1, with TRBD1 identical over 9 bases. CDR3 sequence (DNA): TGTGCCAGCAACCCAGGAAGGGACAGGGTTGCGGCTTTCTTT. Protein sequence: CASNPGRDRVAAFF.